These T cell receptor beta chains were read from a single sample in a study of blood T cell repertoires in COVID-19. TCRdb keeps only in-frame clones here, not all; method: immunoSEQ multiplex PCR. The data show roughly 230,000 clones, approximately 83% seen once. The sample was PBMCs or T cells enriched from blood (not recorded which). The receptor set was obtained from an older woman who had recovered from COVID-19. CDR3s include the opening cysteine and the closing phenylalanine or tryptophan. A D gene is named only where the DNA matches it firmly. Clone size, where shown, is once, few, many, or a class for clones that have expanded.

j_gene,d_gene,v_gene,abundance,CDR3nt,CDR3aa
TRBJ2-7,-,TRBV4-3,once,TGCGCCAGCAGCCAACAAAAGAGCAGGGGTTACGAGCAGTACTTC,CASSQQKSRGYEQYF
TRBJ1-4,-,TRBV27,few,TGTGCCAGCAGCCCCGCGGGGCAGAGCCTAGTAGATGAAAAACTGTTTTTT,CASSPAGQSLVDEKLFF
TRBJ1-5,-,TRBV18,-,TGTGCCAGCCGGAGGAGGACAGATAGCAATCAGCCCCAGCATTTT,CASRRRTDSNQPQHF
TRBJ2-7,TRBD1,TRBV4-1,-,TGCGCCAGCAGCCAAGGTCGGGGACAGGGCCTCTACGAGCAGTACTTC,CASSQGRGQGLYEQYF
TRBJ1-2,TRBD1,TRBV14,-,TGTGCCAGCAGCCAAGATTTTTTGGGACAGGGACATGGCTACACCTTC,CASSQDFLGQGHGYTF
TRBJ1-5,TRBD1,TRBV6-5,-,TGTGCCAGCGTATGGACAGGGGAAGTGTCTCAGCCCCAGCATTTT,CASVWTGEVSQPQHF
TRBJ2-5,-,TRBV12-2,few,TGTGCAAGCCAAGACAGGGGGCGGGAGACCCAGTACTTC,CASQDRGRETQYF
TRBJ2-2,TRBD1,TRBV2,-,TGTGCCAGCAGTGAAATCCCGACAGGGGCGACCGGGGAGCTGTTTTTT,CASSEIPTGATGELFF
TRBJ2-5,TRBD1,TRBV7-8,-,TGTGCCAGCAGCTTAGGCGGGACAGGGTGGCAAGAGACCCAGTACTTC,CASSLGGTGWQETQYF
TRBJ1-1,-,TRBV12-5,-,TGTGCTAGTGGTTCCCGCGGGGCAGCGAACACTGAAGCTTTCTTT,CASGSRGAANTEAFF
TRBJ1-4,-,TRBV7-8,-,TGTGCCAGCAGCTTGAGTCATGGTGAAAAACTGTTTTTT,CASSLSHGEKLFF
TRBJ2-5,TRBD2,TRBV7-8,-,TGTGCCAGCAGCAGAAGCGGGGGCGGAGAGACCCAGTACTTC,CASSRSGGGETQYF
TRBJ1-2,-,TRBV4-3,few,TGCGCCAGCAGCCCGGGGGGGCGGGCTAACTATGGCTACACCTTC,CASSPGGRANYGYTF
TRBJ2-2,TRBD1,TRBV7-6,-,TGTGCCAGCAGGGAGGACAGGGATGACACCGGGGAGCTGTTTTTT,CASREDRDDTGELFF
TRBJ1-1,TRBD1,TRBV6-2/TRBV6-3,-,TGTGCCAGCAGTTTAGCAGGGGGGAACACTGAAGCTTTCTTT,CASSLAGGNTEAFF
TRBJ2-7,-,TRBV4-1,-,TGCGCCAGCAGCCAAGGTAACGAGCAGTACTTC,CASSQGNEQYF
TRBJ2-1,-,TRBV11-3,-,TGTGCCAGCAGCTTAGATGTATCCTACAATGAGCAGTTCTTC,CASSLDVSYNEQFF
TRBJ1-2,-,TRBV29-1,few,TGCAGCGTTGGTGGGCGACGACCGAGCTATGGCTACACCTTC,CSVGGRRPSYGYTF
TRBJ1-2,-,TRBV18,-,TGTGCCAGCTCAGACGCTGGGGGCTCCTATGGCTACACCTTC,CASSDAGGSYGYTF
TRBJ2-7,-,TRBV10-3,-,TGTGCCATCAGTGAGTCTATGACTAAAAGTACGTACGAGCAGTACTTC,CAISESMTKSTYEQYF
TRBJ2-7,-,TRBV21-1,few,TGTGCCAGCAGCCGGCCCCGGGACAGGGGCTACGAGCAGTACTTC,CASSRPRDRGYEQYF
TRBJ1-2,TRBD1,TRBV7-2,few,TGTGCCAGCAGCTCCTGGGACAGGGCTGGCTACACCTTC,CASSSWDRAGYTF
TRBJ2-3,-,TRBV11-3,-,TGTGCCAGCAGCTTATTCTCCTCAGATACGCAGTATTTT,CASSLFSSDTQYF